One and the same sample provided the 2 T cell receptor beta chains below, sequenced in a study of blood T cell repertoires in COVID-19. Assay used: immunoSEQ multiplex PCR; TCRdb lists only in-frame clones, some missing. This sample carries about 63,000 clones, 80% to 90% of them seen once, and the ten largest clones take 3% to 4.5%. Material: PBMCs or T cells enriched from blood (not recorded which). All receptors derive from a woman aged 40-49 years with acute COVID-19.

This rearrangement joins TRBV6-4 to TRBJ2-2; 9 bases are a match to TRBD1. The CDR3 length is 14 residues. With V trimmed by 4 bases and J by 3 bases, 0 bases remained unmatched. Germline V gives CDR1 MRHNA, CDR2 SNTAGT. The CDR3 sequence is CASSGTGDTGELFF. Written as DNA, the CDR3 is TGTGCCAGCAGTGGGACAGGGGACACCGGGGAGCTGTTTTTT.

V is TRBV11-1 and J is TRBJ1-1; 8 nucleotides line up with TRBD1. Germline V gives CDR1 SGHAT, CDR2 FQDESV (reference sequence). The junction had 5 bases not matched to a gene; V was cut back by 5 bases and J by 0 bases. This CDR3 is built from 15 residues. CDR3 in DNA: TGTGCCAGCAGCAAGTGGACAGGGATGAACACTGAAGCTTTCTTT. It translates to CASSKWTGMNTEAFF.